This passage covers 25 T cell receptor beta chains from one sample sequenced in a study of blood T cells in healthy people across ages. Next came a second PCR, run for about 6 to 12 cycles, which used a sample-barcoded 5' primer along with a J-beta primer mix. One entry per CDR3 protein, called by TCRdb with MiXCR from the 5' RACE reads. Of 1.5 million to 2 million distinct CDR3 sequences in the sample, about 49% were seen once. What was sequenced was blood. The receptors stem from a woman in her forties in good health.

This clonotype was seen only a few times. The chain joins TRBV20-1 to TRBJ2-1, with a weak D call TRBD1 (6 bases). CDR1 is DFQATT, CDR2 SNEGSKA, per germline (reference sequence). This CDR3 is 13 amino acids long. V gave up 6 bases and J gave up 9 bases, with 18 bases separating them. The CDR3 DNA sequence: TGCAGTGCCCCTGAGACAGGAACAGGTGAGCAGTTCTTC. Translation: CSAPETGTGEQFF.

This chain's CDR3 is CSAGLGGSGDEQFF. CDR3 in DNA: TGCAGTGCTGGGCTGGGGGGCTCAGGCGATGAGCAGTTCTTC. V gene TRBV20-1 combines with J gene TRBJ2-1; D possibly uses TRBD1 or TRBD2 (6 bases each). Germline CDR1 is DFQATT and CDR2 is SNEGSKA (reference sequence). The V and J ends lost 5 bases and 8 bases respectively, with 19 bases between them. This CDR3 has 14 amino acids.

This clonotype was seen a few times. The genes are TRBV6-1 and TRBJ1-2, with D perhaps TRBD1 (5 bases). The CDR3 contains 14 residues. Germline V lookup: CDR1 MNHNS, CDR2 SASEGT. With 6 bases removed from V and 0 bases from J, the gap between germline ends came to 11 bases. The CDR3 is CASRTANTNYGYTF. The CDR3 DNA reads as TGTGCCAGCAGGACAGCCAATACTAACTATGGCTACACCTTC.

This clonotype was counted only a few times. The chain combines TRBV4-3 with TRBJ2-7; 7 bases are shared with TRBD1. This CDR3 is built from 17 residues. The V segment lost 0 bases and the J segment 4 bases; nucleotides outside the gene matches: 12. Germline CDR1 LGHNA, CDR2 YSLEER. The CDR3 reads CASSQETRDSRSYEQYF. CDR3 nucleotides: TGCGCCAGCAGCCAAGAAACCCGGGACAGCAGATCTTACGAGCAGTACTTC.

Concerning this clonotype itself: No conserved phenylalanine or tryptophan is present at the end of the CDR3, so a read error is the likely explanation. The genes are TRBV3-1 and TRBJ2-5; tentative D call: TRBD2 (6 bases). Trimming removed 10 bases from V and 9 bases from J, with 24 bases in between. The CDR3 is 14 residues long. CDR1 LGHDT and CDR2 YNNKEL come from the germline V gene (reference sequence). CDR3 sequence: CAIGGTSSVRAQYV. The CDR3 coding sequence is TGTGCCATCGGAGGAACTAGCTCCGTTAGGGCCCAGTACGTC.

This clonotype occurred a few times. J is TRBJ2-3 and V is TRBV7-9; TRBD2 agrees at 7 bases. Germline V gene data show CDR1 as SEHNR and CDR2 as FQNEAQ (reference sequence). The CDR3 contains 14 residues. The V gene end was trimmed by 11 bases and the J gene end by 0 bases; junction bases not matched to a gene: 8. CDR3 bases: TGTGCCTCCTTGGGGGGGTCTAGCACAGATACGCAGTATTTT. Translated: CASLGGSSTDTQYF.

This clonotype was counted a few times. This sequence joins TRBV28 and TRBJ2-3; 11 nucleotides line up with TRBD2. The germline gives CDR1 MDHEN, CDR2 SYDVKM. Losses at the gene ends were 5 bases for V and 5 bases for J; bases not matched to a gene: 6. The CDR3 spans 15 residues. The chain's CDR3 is CASSPSSGGLDTQYF. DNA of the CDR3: TGTGCCAGCAGTCCCTCTAGCGGGGGGTTAGATACGCAGTATTTT. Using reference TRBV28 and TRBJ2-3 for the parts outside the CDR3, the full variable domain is DVKVTQSSRYLVKRTGEKVFLECVQDMDHENMFWYRQDPGLGLRLIYFSYDVKMKEKGDIPEGYSVSREKKERFSLILESASTNQTSMYLCASSPSSGGLDTQYFGPGTRLTVL.

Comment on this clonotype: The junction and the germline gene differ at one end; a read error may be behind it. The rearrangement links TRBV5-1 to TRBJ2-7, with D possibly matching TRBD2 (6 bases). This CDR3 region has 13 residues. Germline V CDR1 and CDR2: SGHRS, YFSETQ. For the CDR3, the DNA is TGCGCCAGCGGCTTGGAGGGAGCGAGCGAGCAGTACTTC. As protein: CASGLEGASEQYF.

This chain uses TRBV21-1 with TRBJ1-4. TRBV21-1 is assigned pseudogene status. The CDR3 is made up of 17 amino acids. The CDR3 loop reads CASSPWGGGLDNEKLFF. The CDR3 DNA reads TGTGCCAGCAGTCCCTGGGGAGGCGGATTAGATAATGAAAAACTGTTTTTT.

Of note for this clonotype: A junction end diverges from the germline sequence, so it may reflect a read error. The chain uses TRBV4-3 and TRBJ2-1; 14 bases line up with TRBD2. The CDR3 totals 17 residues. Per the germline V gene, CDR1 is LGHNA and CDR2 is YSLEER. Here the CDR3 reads CASSPGTSGGFYSEQFF. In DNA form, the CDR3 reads TGCGCCAGCAGCCCCGGGACTAGCGGGGGCTTCTACAGTGAGCAGTTCTTC.

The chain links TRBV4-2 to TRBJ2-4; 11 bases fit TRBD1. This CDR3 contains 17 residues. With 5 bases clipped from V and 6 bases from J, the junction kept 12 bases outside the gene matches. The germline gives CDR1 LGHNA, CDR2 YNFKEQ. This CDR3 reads CASSLRTGGPLGNIQYF. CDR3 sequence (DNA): TGTGCCAGCAGCTTACGGACAGGGGGCCCCTTAGGAAACATTCAGTACTTC.

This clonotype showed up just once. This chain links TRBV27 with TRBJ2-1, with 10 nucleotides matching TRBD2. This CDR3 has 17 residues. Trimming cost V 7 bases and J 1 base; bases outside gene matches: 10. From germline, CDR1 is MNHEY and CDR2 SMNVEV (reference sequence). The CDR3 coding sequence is TGTGCCAGCAACCGGGGGGCTAGCGGGGGATCCTACAATGAGCAGTTCTTC. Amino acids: CASNRGASGGSYNEQFF.

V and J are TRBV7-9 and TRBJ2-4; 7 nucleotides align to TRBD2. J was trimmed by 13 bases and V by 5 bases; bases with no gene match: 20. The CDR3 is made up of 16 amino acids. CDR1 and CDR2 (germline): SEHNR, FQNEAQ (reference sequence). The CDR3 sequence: CASSLTGLADYNEQYF. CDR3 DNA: TGTGCCAGCAGCCTCACGGGGCTAGCGGATTACAATGAGCAGTACTTC. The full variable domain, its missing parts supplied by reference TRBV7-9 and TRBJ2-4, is DTGVSQNPRHKITKRGQNVTFRCDPISEHNRLYWYRQTLGQGPEFLTYFQNEAQLEKSRLLSDRFSAERPKGSFSTLEIQRTEQGDSAMYLCASSLTGLADYNEQYFGAGTRLSVL.

CDR3 residues: CASSQERAGDTQYF. CDR3 coding DNA: TGCGCCAGCAGCCAAGAACGGGCAGGAGATACGCAGTATTTT. The V gene is TRBV4-1, the J gene TRBJ2-3; no clear D. V lost 0 bases to trimming and J lost 5 bases, with 9 bases between them. The CDR3 spans 14 residues. Germline loops: CDR1 MGHRA, CDR2 YSYEKL.

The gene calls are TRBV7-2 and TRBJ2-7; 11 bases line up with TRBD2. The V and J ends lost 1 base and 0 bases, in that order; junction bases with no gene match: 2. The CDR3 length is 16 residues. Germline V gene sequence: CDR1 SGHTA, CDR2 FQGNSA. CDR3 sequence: CASSLVGLAASYEQYF. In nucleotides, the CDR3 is TGTGCCAGCAGCTTAGTGGGACTAGCGGCCTCCTACGAGCAGTACTTC.

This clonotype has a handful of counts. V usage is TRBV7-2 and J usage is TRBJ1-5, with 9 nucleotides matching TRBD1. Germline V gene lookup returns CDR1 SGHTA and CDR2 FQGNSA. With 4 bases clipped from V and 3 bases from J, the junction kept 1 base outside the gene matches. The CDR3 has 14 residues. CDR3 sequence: CASSWDRANQPQHF. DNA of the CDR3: TGTGCCAGCAGCTGGGACAGGGCCAATCAGCCCCAGCATTTT.

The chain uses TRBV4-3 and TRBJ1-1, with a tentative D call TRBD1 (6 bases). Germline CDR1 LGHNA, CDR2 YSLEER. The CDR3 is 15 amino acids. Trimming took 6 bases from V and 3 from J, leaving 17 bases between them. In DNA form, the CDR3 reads TGCGCCAGCAGTGGGGGCCTACCCCCGGACACTGAAGCTTTCTTT. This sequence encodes CASSGGLPPDTEAFF.

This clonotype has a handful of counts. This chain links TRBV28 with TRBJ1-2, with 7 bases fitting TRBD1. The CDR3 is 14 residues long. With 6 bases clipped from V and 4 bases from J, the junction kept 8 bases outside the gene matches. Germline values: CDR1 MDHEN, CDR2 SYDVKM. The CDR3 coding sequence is TGTGCCAGCAGGAAGACAGGGTCCTCCTATGGCTACACCTTC. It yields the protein CASRKTGSSYGYTF.

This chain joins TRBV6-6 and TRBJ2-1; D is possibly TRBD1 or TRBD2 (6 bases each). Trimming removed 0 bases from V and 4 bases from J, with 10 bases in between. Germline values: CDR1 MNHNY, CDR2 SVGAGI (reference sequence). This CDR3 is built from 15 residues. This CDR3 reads CASSYSRGQYNEQFF. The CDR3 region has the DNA TGTGCCAGCAGTTACTCTCGGGGGCAATACAATGAGCAGTTCTTC.

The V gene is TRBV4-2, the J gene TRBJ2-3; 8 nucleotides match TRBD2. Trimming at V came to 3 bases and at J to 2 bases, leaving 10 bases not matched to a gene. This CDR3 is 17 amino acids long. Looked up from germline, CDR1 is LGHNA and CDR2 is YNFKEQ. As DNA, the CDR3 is TGTGCCAGCAGCCACGACTCAGCGGGGGTTACCACAGATACGCAGTATTTT. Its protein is CASSHDSAGVTTDTQYF.

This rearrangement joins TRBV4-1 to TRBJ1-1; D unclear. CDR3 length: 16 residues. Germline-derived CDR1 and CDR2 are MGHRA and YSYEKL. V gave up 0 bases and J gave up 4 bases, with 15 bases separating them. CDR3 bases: TGCGCCAGCAGCCAAGATCTTCTACTAAGGATCACTGAAGCTTTCTTT. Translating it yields CASSQDLLLRITEAFF.

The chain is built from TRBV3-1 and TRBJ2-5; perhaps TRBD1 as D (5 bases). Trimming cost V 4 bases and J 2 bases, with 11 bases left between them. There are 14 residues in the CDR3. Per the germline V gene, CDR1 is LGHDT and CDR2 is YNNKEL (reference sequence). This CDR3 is CASSPARAQETQYF. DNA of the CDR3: TGTGCCAGCAGCCCGGCCAGGGCTCAAGAGACCCAGTACTTC.

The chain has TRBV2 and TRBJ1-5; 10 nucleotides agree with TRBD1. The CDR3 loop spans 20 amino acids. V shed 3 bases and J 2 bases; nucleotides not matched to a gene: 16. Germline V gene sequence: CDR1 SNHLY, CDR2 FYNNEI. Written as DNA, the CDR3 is TGTGCCAGCAGTGAGGCCCGACAGGGGGCCCGATCTTTTCGCAATCAGCCCCAGCATTTT. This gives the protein CASSEARQGARSFRNQPQHF.

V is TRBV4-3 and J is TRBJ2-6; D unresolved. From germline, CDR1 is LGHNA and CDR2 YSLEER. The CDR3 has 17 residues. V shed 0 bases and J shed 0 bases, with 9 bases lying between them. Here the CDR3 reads CASSQDFSTSGANVLTF. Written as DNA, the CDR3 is TGCGCCAGCAGCCAAGATTTCTCCACCTCTGGGGCCAACGTCCTGACTTTC.

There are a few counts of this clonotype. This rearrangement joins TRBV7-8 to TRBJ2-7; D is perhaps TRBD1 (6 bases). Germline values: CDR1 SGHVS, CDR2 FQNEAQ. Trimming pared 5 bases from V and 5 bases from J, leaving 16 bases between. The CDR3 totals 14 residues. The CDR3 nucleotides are TGTGCCAGCAGCCCCTACAGGGTTCCGAACGAGCAGTACTTC. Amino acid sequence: CASSPYRVPNEQYF.